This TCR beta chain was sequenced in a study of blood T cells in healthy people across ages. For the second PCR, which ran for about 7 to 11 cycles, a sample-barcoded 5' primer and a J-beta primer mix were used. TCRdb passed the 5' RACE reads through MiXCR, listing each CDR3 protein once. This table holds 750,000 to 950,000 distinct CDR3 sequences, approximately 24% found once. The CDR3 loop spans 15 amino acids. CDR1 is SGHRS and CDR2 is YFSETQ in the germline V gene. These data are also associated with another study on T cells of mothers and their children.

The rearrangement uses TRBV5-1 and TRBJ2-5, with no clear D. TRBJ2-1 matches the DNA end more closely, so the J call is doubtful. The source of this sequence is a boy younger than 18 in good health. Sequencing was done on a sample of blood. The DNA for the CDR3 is TGCGCCAGCAGCCTCGTTGTGGCAGATTACAATGAGCAGTTCTTC. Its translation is CASSLVVADYNEQFF.